This section outlines one T cell receptor beta chain sequence together with its context. Using immunoSEQ multiplex PCR, the repertoire was profiled, and TCRdb retains in-frame clones only, with some absent. Among about 80,000 clones listed, under 95% were seen once. The ends lost 2 bases at V and 6 bases at J; junction bases unmatched: 2. From germline, CDR1 is SGHTA and CDR2 FQGNSA. The CDR3 consists of 14 residues. These data belong to a study of T cell changes during pregnancy in multiple sclerosis. Sample: peripheral blood, taken before pregnancy. The chain has TRBV7-2 and TRBJ1-5; the match to TRBD1 covers 9 bases. The TCR was taken from a female donor with multiple sclerosis, enrolled in a pregnancy study. The CDR3 is CASSLTGGSQPQHF. As DNA, the CDR3 is TGTGCCAGCAGCTTAACAGGGGGCAGTCAGCCCCAGCATTTT.